Below, one T cell receptor beta chain is given with its context. Its specificity is unknown. The germline V gene has CDR1 SNHLY and CDR2 FYNNEI. Trimming left V 4 bases short and J 4 bases short, with 10 bases between. This CDR3 is 13 amino acids long. This record belongs to a study of cytomegalovirus exposure and HLA in healthy donors. These donors were members of the roughly 120-subject validation cohort, a group separate from the approximately 700-subject first cohort. Generated by immunoSEQ multiplex PCR, the TCRdb table keeps only in-frame clones and is missing some. Of under 150,000 clones in the sample, roughly four fifths were seen once. Broader study findings: Specific recognition of CMV antigens was confirmed in vitro for three chains (all CMV-associated). The study flagged some 180 TCR beta chains as cytomegalovirus-associated. For most TCR sequences rarity was the rule, although some public TCRs occurred in many donors.

J is TRBJ1-2 and V is TRBV2, with a possible D match to TRBD1 (5 bases). Sequences were obtained from PBMCs. The TCR comes from a woman under 40 in good health and CMV-seronegative. CDR3 region: CASSGDRIYGYTF. CDR3 bases: TGTGCCAGCAGTGGTGACAGAATCTATGGCTACACCTTC.